The clone carrying this T cell receptor (beta chain) was recorded at least ten times. This CDR3 is 15 amino acids long. With V trimmed by 6 bases and J by 2 bases, 9 bases remained unmatched. CDR1 is DFQATT and CDR2 is SNEGSKA in the germline V gene (reference sequence). Noted time point: sample taken at primary tumor resection. Unsorted whole RNA samples from tumor, nontumor lung or frozen PBMC were sequenced. The source of the sample is a study of spatial heterogeneity in lung cancer. Turning to the study itself: Consistently, beta-chain sequences turned up in larger numbers than alpha-chain sequences did.

TCR cDNA molecules were tagged individually, and each one carried a unique molecular identifier. TCRdb independently ran MiXCR on the 5' RACE reads; one entry per CDR3 protein. The repertoire holds over 90,000 distinct CDR3 sequences, with approximately 8.5% as singletons. The specimen was PBMCs, collected at surgery. The J gene is TRBJ2-1, the V gene TRBV20-1; 8 bases align to TRBD2. This TCR was recovered from a male donor with early-stage non-small cell lung cancer. The CDR3 bases are TGCAGTGCCCCGAGCGGGAGAGTTACCTACAATGAGCAGTTCTTC. Protein product: CSAPSGRVTYNEQFF.